Listed here is a single TCR beta chain. These data come from a study of blood T cell repertoires in COVID-19. This table comes from immunoSEQ multiplex PCR, and its TCRdb copy is limited to in-frame clones, with some not included. The sample records approximately 350,000 clones, 80% to 90% being singletons. Per the germline V gene, CDR1 is MDHEN and CDR2 is SYDVKM. After removal of 6 bases from V and 5 bases from J, the junction contained 13 bases not matched to a gene. CDR3 length: 17 residues. Sequencing input: PBMCs or T cells enriched from blood (not recorded which). The origin of this receptor is a man between 18 and 29 years old who had recovered from COVID-19. The V call is TRBV28, the J call TRBJ1-2, with 12 bases fitting TRBD1. This CDR3 reads CASRLAGTGGSRYGYTF. CDR3 coding DNA: TGTGCCAGCAGGTTAGCCGGGACAGGGGGCTCAAGATATGGCTACACCTTC.